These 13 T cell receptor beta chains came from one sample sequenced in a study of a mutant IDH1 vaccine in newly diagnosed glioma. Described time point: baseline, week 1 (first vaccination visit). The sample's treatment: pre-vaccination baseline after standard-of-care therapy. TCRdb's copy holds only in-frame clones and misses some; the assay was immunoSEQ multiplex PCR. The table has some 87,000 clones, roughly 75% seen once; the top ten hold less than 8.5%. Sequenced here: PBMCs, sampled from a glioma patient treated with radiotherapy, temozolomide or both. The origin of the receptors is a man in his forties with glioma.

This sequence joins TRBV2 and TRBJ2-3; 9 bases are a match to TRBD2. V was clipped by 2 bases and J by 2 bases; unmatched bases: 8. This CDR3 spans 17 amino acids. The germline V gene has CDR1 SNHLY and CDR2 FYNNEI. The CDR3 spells CASSELGSGGHTDTQYF. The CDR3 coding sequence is TGTGCCAGCAGTGAATTGGGAAGCGGGGGGCACACAGATACGCAGTATTTT.

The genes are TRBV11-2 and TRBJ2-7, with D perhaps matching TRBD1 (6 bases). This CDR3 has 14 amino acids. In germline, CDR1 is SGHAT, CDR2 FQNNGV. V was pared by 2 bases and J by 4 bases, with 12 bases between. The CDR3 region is CASSLLGQRYEQYF. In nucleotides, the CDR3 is TGTGCCAGCAGCTTACTCGGACAGAGATACGAGCAGTACTTC.

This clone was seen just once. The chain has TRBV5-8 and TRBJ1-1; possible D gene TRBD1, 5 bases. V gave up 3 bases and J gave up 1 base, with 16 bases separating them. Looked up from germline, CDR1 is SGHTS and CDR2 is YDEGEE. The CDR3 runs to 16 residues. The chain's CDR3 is CASSWRGGVGNTEAFF. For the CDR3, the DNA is TGTGCCAGCAGCTGGAGGGGTGGGGTGGGGAACACTGAAGCTTTCTTT.

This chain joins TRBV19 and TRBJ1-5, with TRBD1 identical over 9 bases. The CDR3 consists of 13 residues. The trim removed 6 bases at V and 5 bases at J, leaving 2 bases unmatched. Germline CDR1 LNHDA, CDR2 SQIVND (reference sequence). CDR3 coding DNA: TGTGCCAGTAGCAGGACAGGGGATCAGCCCCAGCATTTT. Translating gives CASSRTGDQPQHF.

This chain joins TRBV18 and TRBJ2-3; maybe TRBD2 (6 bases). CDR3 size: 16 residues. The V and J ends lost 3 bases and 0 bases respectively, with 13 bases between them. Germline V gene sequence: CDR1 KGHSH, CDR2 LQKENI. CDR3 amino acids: CASSPRRGRSTDTQYF. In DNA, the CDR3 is TGTGCCAGCTCACCGCGGCGGGGCAGAAGCACAGATACGCAGTATTTT.

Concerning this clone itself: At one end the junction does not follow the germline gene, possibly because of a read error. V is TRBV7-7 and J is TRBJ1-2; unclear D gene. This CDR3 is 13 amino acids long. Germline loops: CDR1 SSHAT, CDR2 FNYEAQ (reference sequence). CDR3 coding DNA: TGTGCTAGCAGCTCACAACGTAACTATGGCTACACCTTC. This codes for CASSSQRNYGYTF.

CDR3 coding DNA: TGCGCCAGCAAACGAGGACTAGCGGGATTCGAAAACGACACAGATACGCAGTATTTT. It translates to CASKRGLAGFENDTDTQYF. The chain is built from TRBV10-1 and TRBJ2-3; TRBD2 matches at 12 bases. Trimming took 7 bases from V and 2 from J; bases not matched to a gene: 16. CDR1 is WNHNN, CDR2 SYGVQD, per germline (reference sequence). The CDR3 is 19 residues long.

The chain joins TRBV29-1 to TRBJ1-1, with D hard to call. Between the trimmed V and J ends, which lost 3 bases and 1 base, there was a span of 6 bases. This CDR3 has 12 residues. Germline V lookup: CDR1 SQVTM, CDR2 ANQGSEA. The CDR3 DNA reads TGCAGCGTTGATATAAAGAACACTGAAGCTTTCTTT. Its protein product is CSVDIKNTEAFF.

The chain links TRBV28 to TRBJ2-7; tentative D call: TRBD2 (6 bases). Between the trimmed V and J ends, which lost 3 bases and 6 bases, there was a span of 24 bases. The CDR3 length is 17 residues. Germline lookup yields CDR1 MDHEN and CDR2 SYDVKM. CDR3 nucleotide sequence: TGTGCCAGCAGTTTTGCCTGGACGAGCCTGGGCGGGATCGAGCAGTACTTC. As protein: CASSFAWTSLGGIEQYF.

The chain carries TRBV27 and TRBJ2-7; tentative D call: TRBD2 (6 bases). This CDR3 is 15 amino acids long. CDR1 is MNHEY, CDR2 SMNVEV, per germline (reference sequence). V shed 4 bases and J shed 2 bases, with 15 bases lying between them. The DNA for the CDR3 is TGTGCCAGCAGTTCCTGGGGGGACTTACCCTACGAGCAGTACTTC. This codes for CASSSWGDLPYEQYF.

The CDR3 coding sequence is TGTGCCAGCAGTAGACAGGGTTCAGATACGCAGTATTTT. Its protein is CASSRQGSDTQYF. This sequence joins TRBV7-8 and TRBJ2-3, with 7 bases that match TRBD1. The germline CDR1 and CDR2 sequences are SGHVS and FQNEAQ. The V segment lost 6 bases and the J segment 4 bases; nucleotides outside the gene matches: 4. This CDR3 spans 13 amino acids.

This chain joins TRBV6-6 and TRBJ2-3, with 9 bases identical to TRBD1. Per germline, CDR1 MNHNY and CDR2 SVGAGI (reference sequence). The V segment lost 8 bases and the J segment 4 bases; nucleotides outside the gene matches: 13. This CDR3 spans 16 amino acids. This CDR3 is CASLRSGDRVADTQYF. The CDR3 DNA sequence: TGTGCCAGCCTCCGGTCGGGGGACAGGGTGGCAGATACGCAGTATTTT.

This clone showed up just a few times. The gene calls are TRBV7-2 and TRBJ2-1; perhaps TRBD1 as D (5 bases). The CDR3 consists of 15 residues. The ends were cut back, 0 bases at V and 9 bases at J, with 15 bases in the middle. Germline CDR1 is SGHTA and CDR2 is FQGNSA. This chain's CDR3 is CASSLAGQGGREQFF. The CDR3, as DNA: TGTGCCAGCAGCTTAGCGGGCCAGGGTGGCCGTGAGCAGTTCTTC.